The source of this T cell receptor beta chain is a study of cytomegalovirus exposure and HLA in healthy donors. About this clone: Other DNA sequences in the same sample also yield this CDR3.

In the PCR, 60 Vbeta and 13 Jbeta primers were used. The repertoire was sequenced with immunoSEQ multiplex PCR; TCRdb's copy has only in-frame clones and lacks some. This table has more than 100,000 clones, roughly 78% appearing once. CDR3 length: 19 residues. V shed 8 bases and J shed 2 bases, with 29 bases lying between them. Germline V gives CDR1 MNHEY, CDR2 SMNVEV (reference sequence). Donors showed nominal health when sampled, although they likely had unrecorded immune exposures. The sample taken for sequencing was PBMCs. The rearrangement uses TRBV27 and TRBJ2-3; tentatively, D is TRBD2 (6 bases). The TCR originated in a woman younger than 45 in good health and CMV-seropositive. This CDR3 is CASLKRGGSHRGPTDTQYF. CDR3 DNA sequence: TGTGCCAGCCTAAAACGCGGAGGGTCCCATCGAGGACCCACAGATACGCAGTATTTT.